The next 7 T cell receptor beta chains were all read from a single sample in a study of chemoradiotherapy in HPV16-positive cancers. Here immunoSEQ multiplex PCR was the method, and the copy in TCRdb shows in-frame clones only, minus some. The sample includes around 19,000 clones, around nine tenths of them seen just once. The source material was blood, sampled from a patient who underwent chemoradiotherapy. The source is a human donor with HPV-associated anogenital cancer.

This chain joins TRBV27 and TRBJ2-7, with D unresolved. Germline V gene lookup returns CDR1 MNHEY and CDR2 SMNVEV (reference sequence). CDR3 length: 13 residues. V was trimmed by 2 bases and J by 2 bases, leaving 7 bases between them. CDR3 coding DNA: TGTGCCAGCAGTTTAGGACCCACCTACGAGCAGTACTTC. Its translation is CASSLGPTYEQYF.

There are a few counts of this clone. V gene TRBV4-3 combines with J gene TRBJ1-1, with a tentative D call TRBD1 (6 bases). Trimming removed 0 bases from V and 1 base from J, with 15 bases in between. This CDR3 is 17 amino acids long. CDR1 is LGHNA and CDR2 is YSLEER in the germline V gene. The CDR3 loop is CASSQEWGRVANTEAFF. DNA for the CDR3: TGCGCCAGCAGCCAAGAATGGGGGCGGGTGGCGAACACTGAAGCTTTCTTT.

The chain uses TRBV6-1 and TRBJ2-7; TRBD1 is a possible D gene (5 bases). The CDR3 has 16 amino acids. Germline CDR1 and CDR2: MNHNS and SASEGT. The V and J ends lost 4 bases and 4 bases respectively, with 20 bases between them. CDR3: CASSVPKTAGAYEQYF. CDR3 nucleotide sequence: TGTGCCAGCAGTGTGCCCAAGACAGCCGGAGCTTACGAGCAGTACTTC.

This sequence joins TRBV19 and TRBJ2-4; a possible D gene is TRBD2 (6 bases). The V and J ends lost 3 bases and 0 bases respectively, with 6 bases between them. This CDR3 comprises 14 residues. Looked up from germline, CDR1 is LNHDA and CDR2 is SQIVND (reference sequence). CDR3 protein: CASSMGLAKNIQYF. CDR3 sequence (DNA): TGTGCCAGTAGTATGGGACTAGCCAAAAACATTCAGTACTTC.

The genes are TRBV25-1 and TRBJ2-5; no clear D. The J call is uncertain, as TRBJ2-7 better fits the DNA end. The V gene's germline CDR1 is MGHDK and CDR2 SYGVNS. The CDR3 has 11 amino acids. CDR3 sequence reads: CASSRSYEQYF. The CDR3 DNA is TGTGCCAGCAGTCGGAGCTACGAGCAGTACTTC.

The J gene is TRBJ2-7, the V gene TRBV9; 8 nucleotides line up with TRBD2. This CDR3 spans 15 amino acids. Germline loops: CDR1 SGDLS, CDR2 YYNGEE. J gave up 4 bases and V 0 bases, and 6 bases lay outside the gene matches. The CDR3 sequence is CASSVAAGGLYEQYF. In nucleotides, the CDR3 is TGTGCCAGCAGCGTAGCTGCGGGGGGTCTATACGAGCAGTACTTC. The whole variable domain, filled in from reference TRBV9 and TRBJ2-7, reads DSGVTQTPKHLITATGQRVTLRCSPRSGDLSVYWYQQSLDQGLQFLIQYYNGEERAKGNILERFSAQQFPDLHSELNLSSLELGDSALYFCASSVAAGGLYEQYFGPGTRLTVT.

CDR3 in DNA: TGCGCCAGCAGCCAAGTCGAGACAGGGACCTCCTACGAGCAGTACTTC. The encoded protein is CASSQVETGTSYEQYF. The chain joins TRBV4-1 to TRBJ2-7; 7 bases are a match to TRBD1. The CDR3 covers 16 residues. The J segment lost 0 bases and the V segment lost 1 base, leaving 6 bases of the junction unmatched. Germline V gene sequence: CDR1 MGHRA, CDR2 YSYEKL.